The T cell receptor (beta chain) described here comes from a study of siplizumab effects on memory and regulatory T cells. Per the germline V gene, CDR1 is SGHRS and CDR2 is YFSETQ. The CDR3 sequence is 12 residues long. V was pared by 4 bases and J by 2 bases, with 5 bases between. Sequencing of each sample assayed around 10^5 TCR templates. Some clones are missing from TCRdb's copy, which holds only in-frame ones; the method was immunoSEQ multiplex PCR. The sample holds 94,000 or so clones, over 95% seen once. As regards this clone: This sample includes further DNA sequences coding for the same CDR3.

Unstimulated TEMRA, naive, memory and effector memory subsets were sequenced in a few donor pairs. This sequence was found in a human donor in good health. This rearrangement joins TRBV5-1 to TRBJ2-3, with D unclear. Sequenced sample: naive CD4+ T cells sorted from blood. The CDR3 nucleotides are TGCGCCAGCAGCCCCTCCACAGATACGCAGTATTTT. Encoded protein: CASSPSTDTQYF.